The 10 T cell receptor beta chains below were found in one sample sequenced in a study of cytomegalovirus exposure and HLA in healthy donors. Sequencing was performed with immunoSEQ multiplex PCR; in TCRdb, only in-frame clones are kept and a portion is missing. The sample has some 140,000 clones, approximately 84% seen once. Sequenced material: PBMCs. Source of these receptors: a woman under 40 in good health and CMV-seronegative.

This chain connects TRBV5-8 to TRBJ1-3, with D uncertain. The CDR3 extends over 14 amino acids. Trimming left V 4 bases short and J 3 bases short, with 11 bases between. The V gene's germline CDR1 is SGHTS and CDR2 YDEGEE. The CDR3 loop reads CASSRHGGGNTIYF. DNA for the CDR3: TGTGCCAGCAGCCGGCACGGAGGTGGAAACACCATATATTTT. Full variable domain (missing parts from reference TRBV5-8 and TRBJ1-3): EAGVTQSPTHLIKTRGQQATLRCSPISGHTSVYWYQQALGLGLQFLLWYDEGEERNRGNFPPRFSGRQFPNYSSELNVNALELEDSALYLCASSRHGGGNTIYFGEGSWLTVV.

Concerning this clone: A much larger clone differs from this one at a single base, so this may be a read error. Different DNA sequences within this sample yield the same CDR3. The chain joins TRBV5-4 to TRBJ1-2; the match to TRBD1 covers 7 bases. From germline, CDR1 is SGHNT and CDR2 YYREEE (reference sequence). The CDR3 covers 12 residues. The ends lost 4 bases at V and 4 bases at J; junction bases unmatched: 1. CDR3: CASSRDSYGYTF. As DNA, the CDR3 is TGTGCCAGCAGCCGGGACAGCTATGGCTACACCTTC.

V usage is TRBV7-9 and J usage is TRBJ1-2, with 8 positions matching TRBD1. This CDR3 comprises 15 residues. The V gene end was trimmed by 3 bases and the J gene end by 2 bases; junction bases not matched to a gene: 5. From germline, CDR1 is SEHNR and CDR2 FQNEAQ (reference sequence). CDR3 sequence reads: CASSFTGGENYGYTF. CDR3 bases: TGTGCCAGCAGCTTTACAGGGGGGGAGAACTATGGCTACACCTTC.

The chain employs TRBV4-2 and TRBJ2-7, with D perhaps matching TRBD2 (6 bases). CDR3 size: 14 residues. Trimming cost V 1 base and J 9 bases, with 16 bases left between them. Germline CDR1 LGHNA, CDR2 YNFKEQ. The DNA for the CDR3 is TGTGCCAGCAGCCAAGGCGGGGACCCGGGGGTGCAGTACTTC. It encodes CASSQGGDPGVQYF.

This rearrangement joins TRBV7-7 to TRBJ2-3, with a possible D match to TRBD2 (6 bases). V was shortened by 1 base and J by 7 bases, with 9 bases between the two germline ends. The CDR3 covers 13 residues. Germline-derived CDR1 and CDR2 are SSHAT and FNYEAQ (reference sequence). The CDR3 loop reads CASSLEGRNTQYF. The CDR3 nucleotides are TGTGCCAGCAGCTTAGAGGGGAGGAATACGCAGTATTTT.

V and J are TRBV6-1 and TRBJ1-1; TRBD1 matches at 7 bases. The CDR3 has 12 amino acids. V was pared by 6 bases and J by 8 bases, with 6 bases of the junction left unmatched. Looked up from germline, CDR1 is MNHNS and CDR2 is SASEGT. CDR3 protein: CASRDSRGEAFF. CDR3 DNA sequence: TGTGCCAGCAGAGACAGCAGGGGGGAAGCTTTCTTT.

The V call is TRBV19, the J call TRBJ2-7; tentatively, D is TRBD1 (5 bases). The ends were cut back, 3 bases at V and 6 bases at J, with 9 bases in the middle. Germline V gene sequence: CDR1 LNHDA, CDR2 SQIVND (reference sequence). The CDR3 spans 12 residues. The CDR3 sequence is CASSMDNFEQYF. As DNA, the CDR3 is TGTGCCAGTAGTATGGACAATTTCGAGCAGTACTTC.

The gene calls are TRBV9 and TRBJ1-2, with D possibly TRBD1 on 6 matching bases. The CDR3 runs to 13 residues. V lost 3 bases and J lost 7, with 13 bases in between. Germline V gives CDR1 SGDLS, CDR2 YYNGEE. The CDR3 loop is CASSAQGFSGYTF. The CDR3, as DNA: TGTGCCAGCAGCGCCCAGGGGTTCTCTGGCTACACCTTC.

The V call is TRBV4-3, the J call TRBJ2-1; TRBD1 is a possible D gene (5 bases). With 2 bases removed from V and 9 bases from J, the gap between germline ends came to 17 bases. The CDR3 sequence is 15 residues long. Germline V gives CDR1 LGHNA, CDR2 YSLEER. The CDR3 region is CASSQRSGLGREQFF. Here the CDR3 DNA reads TGCGCCAGCAGCCAACGCTCAGGGCTCGGACGTGAGCAGTTCTTC.

This rearrangement joins TRBV10-2 to TRBJ1-4; tentatively, D is TRBD1 (6 bases). The CDR3 runs 14 residues. Per the germline V gene, CDR1 is WSHSY and CDR2 is SAAADI. Trimming took off 6 bases at V and 6 bases at J, with 14 bases between the two ends. The DNA for the CDR3 is TGCGCCAGCAGCCGAGAGGGGGAGTATGAAAAACTGTTTTTT. It encodes CASSREGEYEKLFF.